These 3 T cell receptor beta chains came from one sample sequenced in a study of blood T cell repertoires in COVID-19. Assay: immunoSEQ multiplex PCR; the TCRdb copy retains only in-frame clones and omits some. The sample has a few hundred thousand clones, approximately 81% seen once; the top ten hold roughly 3.6%. Sequenced sample: peripheral blood. These receptors all come from a woman under 30 with acute or convalescent COVID-19.

The chain recombines TRBV19 with TRBJ1-5, with D perhaps TRBD1 (5 bases). Germline CDR1 reads LNHDA; CDR2 reads SQIVND (reference sequence). CDR3 length: 15 amino acids. The V and J ends lost 0 bases and 0 bases respectively, with 6 bases between them. DNA of the CDR3: TGTGCCAGTAGTATAGATGACAGTAGCAATCAGCCCCAGCATTTT. Amino acids: CASSIDDSSNQPQHF.

The V and J genes are TRBV28 and TRBJ1-2, with D uncertain. Germline assignment: CDR1 MDHEN and CDR2 SYDVKM. The CDR3 consists of 12 residues. V dropped 7 bases and J dropped 5 bases, with 11 bases sitting between them. The CDR3 loop reads CASTGYIYGYTF. DNA of the CDR3: TGTGCCAGCACCGGGTACATATATGGCTACACCTTC.

This clone showed up just once. The V call is TRBV2, the J call TRBJ1-2; no clear D. Trimming shortened V by 3 bases and J by 2 bases, and 7 bases separated the two germline ends. The CDR3 loop spans 13 amino acids. CDR1 and CDR2 (germline): SNHLY, FYNNEI. The CDR3 sequence is CASSDRLNYGYTF. The CDR3 coding sequence is TGTGCCAGCAGTGACAGACTAAACTATGGCTACACCTTC. The entire variable domain, with the rest obtained from reference TRBV2 and TRBJ1-2, is as follows: EPEVTQTPSHQVTQMGQEVILRCVPISNHLYFYWYRQILGQKVEFLVSFYNNEISEKSEIFDDQFSVERPDGSNFTLKIRSTKLEDSAMYFCASSDRLNYGYTFGSGTRLTVV.